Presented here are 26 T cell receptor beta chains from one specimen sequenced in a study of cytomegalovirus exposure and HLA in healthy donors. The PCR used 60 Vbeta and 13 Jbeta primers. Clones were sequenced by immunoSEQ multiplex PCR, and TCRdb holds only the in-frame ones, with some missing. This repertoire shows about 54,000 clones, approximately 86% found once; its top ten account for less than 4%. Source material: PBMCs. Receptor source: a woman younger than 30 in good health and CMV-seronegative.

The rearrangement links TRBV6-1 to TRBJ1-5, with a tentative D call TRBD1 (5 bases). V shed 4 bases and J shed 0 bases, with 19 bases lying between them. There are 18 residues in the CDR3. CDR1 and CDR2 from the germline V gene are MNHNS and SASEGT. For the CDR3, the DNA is TGTGCCAGCAGTGCTATGCTATGGACATTGGATAGCAATCAGCCCCAGCATTTT. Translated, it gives CASSAMLWTLDSNQPQHF.

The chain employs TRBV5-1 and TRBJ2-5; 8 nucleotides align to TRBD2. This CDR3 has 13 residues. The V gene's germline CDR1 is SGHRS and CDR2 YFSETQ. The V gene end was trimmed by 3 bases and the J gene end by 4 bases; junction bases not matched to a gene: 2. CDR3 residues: CASSWTSRETQYF. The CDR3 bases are TGCGCCAGCAGCTGGACTAGCAGAGAGACCCAGTACTTC.

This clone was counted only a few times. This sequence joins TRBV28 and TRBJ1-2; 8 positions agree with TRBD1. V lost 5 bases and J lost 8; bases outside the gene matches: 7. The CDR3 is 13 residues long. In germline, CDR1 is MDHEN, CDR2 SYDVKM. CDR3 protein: CASSRTGTEGYTF. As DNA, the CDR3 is TGTGCCAGCAGTCGGACAGGGACGGAGGGCTACACCTTC.

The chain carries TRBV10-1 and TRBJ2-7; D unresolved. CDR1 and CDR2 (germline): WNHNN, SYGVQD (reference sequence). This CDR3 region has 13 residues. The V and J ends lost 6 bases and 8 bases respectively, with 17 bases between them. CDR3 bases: TGCGCCAGCAGCGCGCCGACACCGGCCAAGCAGTACTTC. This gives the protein CASSAPTPAKQYF.

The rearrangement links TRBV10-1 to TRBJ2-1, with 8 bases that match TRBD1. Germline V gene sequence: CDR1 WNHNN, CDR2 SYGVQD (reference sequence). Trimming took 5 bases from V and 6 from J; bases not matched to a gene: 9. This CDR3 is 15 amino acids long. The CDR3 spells CASSPGQGPTNEQFF. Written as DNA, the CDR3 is TGCGCCAGCAGTCCCGGACAGGGCCCTACCAATGAGCAGTTCTTC.

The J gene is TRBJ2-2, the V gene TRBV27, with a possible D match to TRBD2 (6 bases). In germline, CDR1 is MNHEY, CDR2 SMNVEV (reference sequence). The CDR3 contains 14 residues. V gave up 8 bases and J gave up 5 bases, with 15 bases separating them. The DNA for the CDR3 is TGTGCCAGCGCCTCGGAGGGCCCGACCGGGGAGCTGTTTTTT. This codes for CASASEGPTGELFF.

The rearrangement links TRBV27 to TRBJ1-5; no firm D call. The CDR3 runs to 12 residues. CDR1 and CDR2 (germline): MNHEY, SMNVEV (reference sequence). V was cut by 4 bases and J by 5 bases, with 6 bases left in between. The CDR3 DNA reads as TGTGCCAGCAGTTCCCGGTATCAGCCCCAGCATTTT. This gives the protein CASSSRYQPQHF.

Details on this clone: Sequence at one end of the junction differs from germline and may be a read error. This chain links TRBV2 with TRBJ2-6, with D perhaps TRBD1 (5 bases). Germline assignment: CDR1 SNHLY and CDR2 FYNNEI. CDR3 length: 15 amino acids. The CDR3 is CASSEAASGANGLTF. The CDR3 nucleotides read TGTGCCAGCAGTGAAGCGGCTTCTGGGGCCAACGGCCTGACTTTC. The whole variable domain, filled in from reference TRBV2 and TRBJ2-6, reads EPEVTQTPSHQVTQMGQEVILRCVPISNHLYFYWYRQILGQKVEFLVSFYNNEISEKSEIFDDQFSVERPDGSNFTLKIRSTKLEDSAMYFCASSEAASGANGLTFGAGSRLTVL.

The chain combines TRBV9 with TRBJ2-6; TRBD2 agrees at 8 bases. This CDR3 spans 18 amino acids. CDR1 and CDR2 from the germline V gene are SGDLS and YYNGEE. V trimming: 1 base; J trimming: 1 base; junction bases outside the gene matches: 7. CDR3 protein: CASSVPLAGPSGANVLTF. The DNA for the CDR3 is TGTGCCAGCAGCGTACCGCTAGCGGGTCCTTCTGGGGCCAACGTCCTGACTTTC.

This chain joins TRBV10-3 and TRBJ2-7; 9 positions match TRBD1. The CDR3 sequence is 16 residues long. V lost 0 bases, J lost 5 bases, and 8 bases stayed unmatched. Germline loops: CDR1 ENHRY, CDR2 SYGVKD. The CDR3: CAISESGQGATDEQYF. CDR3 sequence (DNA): TGTGCCATCAGTGAGTCGGGACAGGGTGCAACCGACGAGCAGTACTTC.

In nucleotides, the CDR3 is TGTGCCAGCAGCGTAGCAGCGGGGGGAAACAATGAGCAGTTCTTC. Amino acid sequence: CASSVAAGGNNEQFF. V usage is TRBV9 and J usage is TRBJ2-1; 9 bases are a match to TRBD2. The CDR3 contains 15 residues. Germline-derived CDR1 and CDR2 are SGDLS and YYNGEE. The V segment lost 0 bases and the J segment 5 bases; nucleotides outside the gene matches: 3.

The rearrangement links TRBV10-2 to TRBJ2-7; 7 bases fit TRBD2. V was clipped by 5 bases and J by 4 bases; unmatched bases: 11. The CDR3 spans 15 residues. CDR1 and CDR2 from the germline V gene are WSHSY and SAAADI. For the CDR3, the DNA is TGCGCCAGCAGTCACTATGGACTAGTGCGGTACGAGCAGTACTTC. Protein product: CASSHYGLVRYEQYF.

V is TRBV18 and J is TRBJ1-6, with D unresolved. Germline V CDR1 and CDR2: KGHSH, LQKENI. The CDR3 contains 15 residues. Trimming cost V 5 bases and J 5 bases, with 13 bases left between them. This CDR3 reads CASSFNGEDNSPLHF. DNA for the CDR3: TGTGCCAGCTCATTTAATGGCGAGGATAATTCACCCCTCCACTTT.

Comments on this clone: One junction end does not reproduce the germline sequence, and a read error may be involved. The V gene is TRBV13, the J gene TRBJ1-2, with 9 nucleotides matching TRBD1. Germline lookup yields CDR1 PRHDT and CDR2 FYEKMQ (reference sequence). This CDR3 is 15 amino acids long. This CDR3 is CASSLGGQGILGYTF. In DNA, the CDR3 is TGTGCCAGCAGCCTAGGGGGACAGGGAATTTTAGGCTACACCTTC.

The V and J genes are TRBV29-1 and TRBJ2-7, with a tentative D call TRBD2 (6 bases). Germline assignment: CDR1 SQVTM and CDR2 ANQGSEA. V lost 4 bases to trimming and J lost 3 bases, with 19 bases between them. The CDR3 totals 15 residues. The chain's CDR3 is CSVAGVGANNYEQYF. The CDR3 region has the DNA TGCAGCGTTGCGGGGGTAGGAGCGAACAACTACGAGCAGTACTTC.

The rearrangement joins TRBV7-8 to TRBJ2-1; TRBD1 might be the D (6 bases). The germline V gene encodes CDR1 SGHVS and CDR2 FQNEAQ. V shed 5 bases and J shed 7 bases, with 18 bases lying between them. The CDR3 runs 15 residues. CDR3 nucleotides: TGTGCCAGCAGCCCCGGAAGGACAGTTATTAATGAGCAGTTCTTC. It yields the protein CASSPGRTVINEQFF. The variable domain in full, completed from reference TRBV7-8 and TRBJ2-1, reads GAGVSQSPRYKVAKRGQDVALRCDPISGHVSLFWYQQALGQGPEFLTYFQNEAQLDKSGLPSDRFFAERPEGSVSTLKIQRTQQEDSAVYLCASSPGRTVINEQFFGPGTRLTVL.

The CDR3 reads CASRTRTGPRGEQYF. The CDR3 region has the DNA TGTGCCAGCAGAACCCGAACAGGGCCTCGGGGAGAGCAGTACTTC. The chain employs TRBV6-1 and TRBJ2-7; weak D call: TRBD1 (6 bases). V gave up 6 bases and J gave up 7 bases, with 22 bases separating them. The CDR3 is made up of 15 amino acids. The germline V gene encodes CDR1 MNHNS and CDR2 SASEGT.

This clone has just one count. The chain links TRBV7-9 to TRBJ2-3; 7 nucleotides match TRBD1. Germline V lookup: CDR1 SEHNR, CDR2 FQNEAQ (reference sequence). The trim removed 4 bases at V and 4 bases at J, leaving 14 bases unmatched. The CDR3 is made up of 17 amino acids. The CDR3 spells CASSSPGIWTGPDTQYF. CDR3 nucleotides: TGTGCCAGCAGCTCACCCGGGATCTGGACAGGCCCAGATACGCAGTATTTT.

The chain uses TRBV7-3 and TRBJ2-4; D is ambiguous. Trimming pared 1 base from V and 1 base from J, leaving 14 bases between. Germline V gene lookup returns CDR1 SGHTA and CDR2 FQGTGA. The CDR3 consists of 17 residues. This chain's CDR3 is CASSLISGTGAKNIQYF. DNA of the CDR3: TGTGCCAGCAGCTTAATCTCAGGCACTGGGGCCAAAAACATTCAGTACTTC.

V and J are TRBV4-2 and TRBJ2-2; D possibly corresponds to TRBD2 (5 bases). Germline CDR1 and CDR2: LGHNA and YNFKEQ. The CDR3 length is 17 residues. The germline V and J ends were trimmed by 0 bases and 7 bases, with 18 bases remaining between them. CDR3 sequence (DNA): TGTGCCAGCAGCCAAGAGACCCCGGGGAAAGGAAGCGGGGAGCTGTTTTTT. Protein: CASSQETPGKGSGELFF.

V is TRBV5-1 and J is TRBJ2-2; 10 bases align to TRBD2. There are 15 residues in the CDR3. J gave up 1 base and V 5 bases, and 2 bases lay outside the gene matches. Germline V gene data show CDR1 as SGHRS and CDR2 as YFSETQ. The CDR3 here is CASSRTSGNTGELFF. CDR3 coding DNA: TGCGCCAGCAGTAGGACTAGCGGGAACACCGGGGAGCTGTTTTTT.

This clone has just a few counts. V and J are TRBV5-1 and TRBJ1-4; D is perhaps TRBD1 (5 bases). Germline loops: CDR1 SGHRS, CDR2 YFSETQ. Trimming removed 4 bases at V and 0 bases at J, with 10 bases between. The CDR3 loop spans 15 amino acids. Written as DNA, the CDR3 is TGCGCCAGCAGCCCAGAGACAGCAACTAATGAAAAACTGTTTTTT. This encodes CASSPETATNEKLFF.

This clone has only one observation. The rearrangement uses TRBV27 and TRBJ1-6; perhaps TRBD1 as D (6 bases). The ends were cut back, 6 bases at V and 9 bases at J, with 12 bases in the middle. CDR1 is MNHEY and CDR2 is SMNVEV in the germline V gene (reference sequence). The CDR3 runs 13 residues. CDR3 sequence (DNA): TGTGCCAGCAGACAGGGCTGGGGTTCACCCCTCCACTTT. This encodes CASRQGWGSPLHF.

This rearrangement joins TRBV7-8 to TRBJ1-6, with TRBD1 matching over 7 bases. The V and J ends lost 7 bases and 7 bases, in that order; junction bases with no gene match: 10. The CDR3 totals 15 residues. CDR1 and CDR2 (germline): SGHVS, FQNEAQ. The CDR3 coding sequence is TGTGCCAGCATAACAGGGGTAGGCAGCAATTCACCCCTCCACTTT. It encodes CASITGVGSNSPLHF. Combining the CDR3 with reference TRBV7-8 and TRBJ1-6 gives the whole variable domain GAGVSQSPRYKVAKRGQDVALRCDPISGHVSLFWYQQALGQGPEFLTYFQNEAQLDKSGLPSDRFFAERPEGSVSTLKIQRTQQEDSAVYLCASITGVGSNSPLHFGNGTRLTVT.

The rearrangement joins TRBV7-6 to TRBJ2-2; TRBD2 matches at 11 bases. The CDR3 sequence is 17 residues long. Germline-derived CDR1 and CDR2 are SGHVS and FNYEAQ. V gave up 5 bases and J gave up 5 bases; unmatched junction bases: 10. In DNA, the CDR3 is TGTGCCAGCAGCCCCAATAGCGGGGGGGGCCGAACCGGGGAGCTGTTTTTT. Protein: CASSPNSGGGRTGELFF. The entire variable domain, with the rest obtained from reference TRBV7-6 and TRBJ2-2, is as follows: GAGVSQSPRYKVTKRGQDVALRCDPISGHVSLYWYRQALGQGPEFLTYFNYEAQQDKSGLPNDRFSAERPEGSISTLTIQRTEQRDSAMYRCASSPNSGGGRTGELFFGEGSRLTVL.

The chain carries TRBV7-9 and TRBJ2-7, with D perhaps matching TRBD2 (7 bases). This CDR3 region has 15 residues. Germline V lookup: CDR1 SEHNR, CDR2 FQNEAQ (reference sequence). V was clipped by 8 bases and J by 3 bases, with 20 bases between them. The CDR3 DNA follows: TGTGCCAGCGGCCCTTGGAGGGGGGGGGACTACGAGCAGTACTTC. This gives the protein CASGPWRGGDYEQYF.